This TCR beta chain was documented in a study of long-term antiretroviral therapy in people with HIV. General study findings and limits: The study collected blood between the mid-2000s and the late 2010s, possibly under older ART regimens.

Run at survey level, the immunoSEQ assay was version v3.0. Sequencing had a target that covered about 40,000-55,000 T-cell genomes per sample. Sequencing was performed with immunoSEQ multiplex PCR; in TCRdb, only in-frame clones are kept and a portion is missing. Altogether tens of thousands of clones are present, under 80% being singletons, with the ten largest covering roughly 10%. The V end lost 5 bases, the J end lost 7 bases, and 12 bases lay between the germline ends. The CDR3 totals 12 residues. Per the germline V gene, CDR1 is SEHNR and CDR2 is FQNEAQ (reference sequence). Researchers secured at least one pre-ART and at least two post-ART PBMC samples from each donor. About this clone: The antigen is unknown.

The receptor's source is a woman aged 35 to 49 with HIV. The chain uses TRBV7-9 and TRBJ2-7; perhaps D is TRBD1 or TRBD2 (5 bases each). The sequenced sample was unsorted PBMCs, obtained 1.1 years before starting antiretroviral therapy. The CDR3: CASSQGPEEQYF. As DNA, the CDR3 is TGTGCCAGCAGCCAGGGACCAGAGGAGCAGTACTTC. Drawing the rest from reference TRBV7-9 and TRBJ2-7, the complete variable domain is DTGVSQNPRHKITKRGQNVTFRCDPISEHNRLYWYRQTLGQGPEFLTYFQNEAQLEKSRLLSDRFSAERPKGSFSTLEIQRTEQGDSAMYLCASSQGPEEQYFGPGTRLTVT.